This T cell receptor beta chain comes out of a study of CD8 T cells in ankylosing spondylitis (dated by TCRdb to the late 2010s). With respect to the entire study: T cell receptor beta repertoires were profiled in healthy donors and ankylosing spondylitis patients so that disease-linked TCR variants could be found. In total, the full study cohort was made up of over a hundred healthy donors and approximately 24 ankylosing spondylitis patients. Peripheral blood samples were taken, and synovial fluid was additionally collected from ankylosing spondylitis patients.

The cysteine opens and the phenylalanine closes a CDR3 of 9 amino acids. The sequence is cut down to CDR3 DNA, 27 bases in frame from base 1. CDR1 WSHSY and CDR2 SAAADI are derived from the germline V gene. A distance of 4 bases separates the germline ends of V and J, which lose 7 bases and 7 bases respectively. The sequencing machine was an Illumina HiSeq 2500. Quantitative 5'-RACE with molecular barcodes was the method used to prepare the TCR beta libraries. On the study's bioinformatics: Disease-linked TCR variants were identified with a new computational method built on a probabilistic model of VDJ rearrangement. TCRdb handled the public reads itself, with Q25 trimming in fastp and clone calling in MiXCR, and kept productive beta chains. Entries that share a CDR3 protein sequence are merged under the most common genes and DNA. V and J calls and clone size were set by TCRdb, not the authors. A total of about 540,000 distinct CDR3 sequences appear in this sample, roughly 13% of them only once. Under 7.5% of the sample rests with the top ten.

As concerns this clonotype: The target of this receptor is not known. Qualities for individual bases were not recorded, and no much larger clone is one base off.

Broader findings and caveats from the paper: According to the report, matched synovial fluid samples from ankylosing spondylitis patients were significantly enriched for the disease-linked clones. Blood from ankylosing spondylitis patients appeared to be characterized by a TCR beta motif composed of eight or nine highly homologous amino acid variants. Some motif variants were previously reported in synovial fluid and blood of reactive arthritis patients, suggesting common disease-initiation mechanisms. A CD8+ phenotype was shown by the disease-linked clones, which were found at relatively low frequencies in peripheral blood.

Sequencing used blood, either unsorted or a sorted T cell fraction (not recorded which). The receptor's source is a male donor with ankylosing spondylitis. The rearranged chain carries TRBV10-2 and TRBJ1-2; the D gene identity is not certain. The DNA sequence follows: TGCGCCAGCATGGGTGGCTACACCTTC. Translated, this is CASMGGYTF.